Listed below are T cell receptor beta chains from one sample, sequenced in a study of blood T cell repertoires in COVID-19. Profiling relied on immunoSEQ multiplex PCR, and the TCRdb table lists in-frame clones only, not all of them. The table has 140,000 or so clones, roughly four fifths seen once; the top ten hold around 8%. What was sequenced was peripheral blood. The receptors here all came from a human donor in a cohort sampled during active COVID-19. CDR3s include the opening cysteine and the closing phenylalanine or tryptophan. Each record gives: J gene, D gene, clone size, V gene, CDR3 protein, CDR3 DNA. D genes are given only for firm matches. Only some rows state a clone size, as once, few, many or a class for expanded clones.

j_call: TRBJ2-1; d_call: -; clone_size: -; v_call: TRBV29-1; cdr3_aa: CSFSGNLAYNEQFF; cdr3_nt: TGCAGCTTTTCCGGTAACCTCGCCTACAATGAGCAGTTCTTC
j_call: TRBJ1-2; d_call: TRBD1; clone_size: -; v_call: TRBV29-1; cdr3_aa: CSVDGQGIGRNGYTF; cdr3_nt: TGCAGCGTTGATGGACAGGGGATTGGGAGGAACGGCTACACCTTC
j_call: TRBJ2-3; d_call: TRBD2; clone_size: -; v_call: TRBV19; cdr3_aa: CATSSGGVSTDTQYF; cdr3_nt: TGTGCCACATCTAGCGGGGGGGTTAGCACAGATACGCAGTATTTT
j_call: TRBJ1-6; d_call: TRBD1; clone_size: -; v_call: TRBV15; cdr3_aa: CATSSEQGFLYNSPLHF; cdr3_nt: TGTGCCACCAGCAGTGAACAGGGGTTCCTTTATAATTCACCCCTCCACTTT
j_call: TRBJ2-7; d_call: TRBD2; clone_size: -; v_call: TRBV20-1; cdr3_aa: CSASPRGGTYEQYF; cdr3_nt: TGCAGTGCTAGTCCGCGGGGGGGGACCTACGAGCAGTACTTC
j_call: TRBJ2-7; d_call: TRBD2; clone_size: once; v_call: TRBV6-2/TRBV6-3; cdr3_aa: CASSYSGGGKYEQYF; cdr3_nt: TGTGCCAGCAGTTACTCGGGCGGGGGGAAGTACGAGCAGTACTTC
j_call: TRBJ1-1; d_call: -; clone_size: many; v_call: TRBV5-1; cdr3_aa: CASSRSGVGSNTEAFF; cdr3_nt: TGCGCCAGCAGCCGCTCAGGGGTCGGATCGAACACTGAAGCTTTCTTT
j_call: TRBJ2-7; d_call: TRBD1; clone_size: -; v_call: TRBV6-5; cdr3_aa: CASTSGTGGFEQYF; cdr3_nt: TGTGCCAGCACTTCGGGGACAGGGGGTTTCGAGCAGTACTTC
j_call: TRBJ1-1; d_call: -; clone_size: many; v_call: TRBV3-1/TRBV3-2; cdr3_aa: CASSPQMNTEAFF; cdr3_nt: TGTGCCAGCAGCCCCCAGATGAACACTGAAGCTTTCTTT
j_call: TRBJ1-1; d_call: -; clone_size: -; v_call: TRBV6-5; cdr3_aa: CASSYGLGLGAFF; cdr3_nt: TGTGCCAGCAGCTATGGGTTGGGGCTCGGAGCTTTCTTT
j_call: TRBJ1-2; d_call: TRBD1; clone_size: few; v_call: TRBV6-5; cdr3_aa: CASSSGTGTGYTF; cdr3_nt: TGTGCCAGCAGTTCTGGGACAGGGACCGGCTACACCTTC
j_call: TRBJ1-5; d_call: -; clone_size: -; v_call: TRBV9; cdr3_aa: CASSPDDGGYQPQHF; cdr3_nt: TGTGCCAGCAGCCCGGATGACGGCGGATATCAGCCCCAGCATTTT
j_call: TRBJ1-5; d_call: TRBD1; clone_size: few; v_call: TRBV5-6; cdr3_aa: CASSFSTGTNQPQHF; cdr3_nt: TGTGCCAGCAGCTTCTCGACAGGGACCAATCAGCCCCAGCATTTT
j_call: TRBJ2-4; d_call: -; clone_size: -; v_call: TRBV19; cdr3_aa: CASSTTTVQSKNIQYF; cdr3_nt: TGTGCCAGTAGTACGACGACAGTCCAATCCAAAAACATTCAGTACTTC
j_call: TRBJ2-5; d_call: -; clone_size: -; v_call: TRBV18; cdr3_aa: CASSPPSSAETQYF; cdr3_nt: TGTGCCAGCTCACCACCGTCTAGCGCGGAGACCCAGTACTTC
j_call: TRBJ1-4; d_call: TRBD1; clone_size: -; v_call: TRBV28; cdr3_aa: CASSLWRGQGEKLFF; cdr3_nt: TGTGCCAGCAGTTTATGGAGGGGGCAAGGTGAAAAACTGTTTTTT
j_call: TRBJ2-3; d_call: TRBD2; clone_size: -; v_call: TRBV5-6; cdr3_aa: CASSLAKHSGGRTDTQYF; cdr3_nt: TGTGCCAGCAGCTTGGCCAAGCATAGCGGGGGGCGCACAGATACGCAGTATTTT
j_call: TRBJ2-5; d_call: TRBD2; clone_size: once; v_call: TRBV7-2; cdr3_aa: CASSLDPGTRTGETQYF; cdr3_nt: TGTGCCAGCAGCTTAGATCCGGGGACTAGGACTGGGGAGACCCAGTACTTC
j_call: TRBJ1-2; d_call: TRBD1; clone_size: -; v_call: TRBV20-1; cdr3_aa: CSGTTGAGYTF; cdr3_nt: TGCAGTGGCACGACAGGGGCTGGCTACACCTTC
j_call: TRBJ2-1; d_call: -; clone_size: -; v_call: TRBV3-1/TRBV3-2; cdr3_aa: CASSRGRENYNEQFF; cdr3_nt: TGTGCCAGCAGCCGAGGACGGGAAAATTACAATGAGCAGTTCTTC
j_call: TRBJ2-2; d_call: TRBD1; clone_size: -; v_call: TRBV6-4; cdr3_aa: CASRRDRGLTGELFF; cdr3_nt: TGTGCCAGCAGACGGGACAGGGGGCTCACCGGGGAGCTGTTTTTT
j_call: TRBJ2-1; d_call: -; clone_size: once; v_call: TRBV7-9; cdr3_aa: CASSLIPNNEQFF; cdr3_nt: TGTGCCAGCAGCTTAATCCCAAACAATGAGCAGTTCTTC
j_call: TRBJ2-3; d_call: TRBD2; clone_size: -; v_call: TRBV19; cdr3_aa: CASSTHTRGGTDTQYF; cdr3_nt: TGTGCCAGTAGTACTCATACCCGGGGGGGAACAGATACGCAGTATTTT
j_call: TRBJ2-3; d_call: TRBD2; clone_size: once; v_call: TRBV7-3; cdr3_aa: CASSSGTKDTQYF; cdr3_nt: TGTGCCAGCAGCTCCGGGACTAAAGATACGCAGTATTTT
j_call: TRBJ2-4; d_call: -; clone_size: -; v_call: TRBV19; cdr3_aa: CASRKAGTDKNIQYF; cdr3_nt: TGTGCCAGTAGAAAGGCGGGGACAGATAAAAACATTCAGTACTTC
j_call: TRBJ2-1; d_call: TRBD2; clone_size: -; v_call: TRBV5-8; cdr3_aa: CASSFTSGGASRQFF; cdr3_nt: TGTGCCAGCAGCTTTACTAGCGGGGGGGCGAGTCGGCAGTTCTTC
j_call: TRBJ1-1; d_call: TRBD1; clone_size: -; v_call: TRBV2; cdr3_aa: CASYKGANTEAFF; cdr3_nt: TGTGCCAGTTATAAGGGGGCGAACACTGAAGCTTTCTTT
j_call: TRBJ2-5; d_call: -; clone_size: -; v_call: TRBV24-1; cdr3_aa: CATSAGQETQYF; cdr3_nt: TGTGCCACCAGTGCTGGACAGGAGACCCAGTACTTC
j_call: TRBJ1-4; d_call: -; clone_size: -; v_call: TRBV18; cdr3_aa: CASSPGQKEKLFF; cdr3_nt: TGTGCCAGCTCACCAGGCCAGAAGGAAAAACTGTTTTTT
j_call: TRBJ2-7; d_call: TRBD2; clone_size: -; v_call: TRBV18; cdr3_aa: CASSPPSGGLSYEQYF; cdr3_nt: TGTGCCAGCTCACCACCTAGCGGGGGTCTCTCCTACGAGCAGTACTTC
j_call: TRBJ1-1; d_call: -; clone_size: -; v_call: TRBV2; cdr3_aa: CASSVGSGNTEAFF; cdr3_nt: TGTGCCAGCAGTGTGGGCAGCGGGAACACTGAAGCTTTCTTT
j_call: TRBJ2-1; d_call: TRBD1; clone_size: -; v_call: TRBV5-4; cdr3_aa: CASSTGWTGYNEQFF; cdr3_nt: TGTGCCAGCAGCACCGGGTGGACAGGTTACAATGAGCAGTTCTTC
j_call: TRBJ2-2; d_call: TRBD1; clone_size: -; v_call: TRBV5-4; cdr3_aa: CASSWAGGSGELFF; cdr3_nt: TGTGCCAGCAGCTGGGCAGGGGGCTCCGGGGAGCTGTTTTTT
j_call: TRBJ2-3; d_call: -; clone_size: -; v_call: TRBV6-6; cdr3_aa: CASSYTQPPTDTQYF; cdr3_nt: TGTGCCAGCAGTTACACTCAACCCCCCACAGATACGCAGTATTTT
j_call: TRBJ2-3; d_call: TRBD2; clone_size: -; v_call: TRBV5-1; cdr3_aa: CASSPGTSGGKTDTQYF; cdr3_nt: TGCGCCAGCAGCCCCGGGACTAGCGGGGGGAAAACAGATACGCAGTATTTT
j_call: TRBJ2-3; d_call: -; clone_size: -; v_call: TRBV5-1; cdr3_aa: CASSLVPDFSTDTQYF; cdr3_nt: TGCGCCAGCAGCTTGGTACCGGACTTTTCCACAGATACGCAGTATTTT
j_call: TRBJ1-2; d_call: TRBD1; clone_size: -; v_call: TRBV7-9; cdr3_aa: CASSLNLGQGDIGYTF; cdr3_nt: TGTGCCAGCAGCTTGAACTTAGGACAGGGAGATATCGGCTACACCTTC
j_call: TRBJ2-3; d_call: -; clone_size: once; v_call: TRBV4-2; cdr3_aa: CASSQGGARLGDTQYF; cdr3_nt: TGTGCCAGCAGCCAGGGGGGGGCGCGTTTGGGAGATACGCAGTATTTT
j_call: TRBJ2-5; d_call: -; clone_size: -; v_call: TRBV10-3; cdr3_aa: CAINREPQETQYF; cdr3_nt: TGTGCCATCAACCGGGAGCCCCAAGAGACCCAGTACTTC
j_call: TRBJ2-1; d_call: TRBD2; clone_size: -; v_call: TRBV12-5; cdr3_aa: CASGGGSSYNEQFF; cdr3_nt: TGTGCTAGTGGCGGCGGGAGCTCCTACAATGAGCAGTTCTTC
j_call: TRBJ1-6; d_call: -; clone_size: -; v_call: TRBV11-2; cdr3_aa: CASSPDGQKNSPLHF; cdr3_nt: TGTGCCAGCAGCCCCGATGGACAGAAAAATTCACCCCTCCACTTT
j_call: TRBJ2-1; d_call: -; clone_size: -; v_call: TRBV5-1; cdr3_aa: CASTLSVYNEQFF; cdr3_nt: TGCGCCAGCACCCTCTCGGTATACAATGAGCAGTTCTTC
j_call: TRBJ1-6; d_call: TRBD1; clone_size: -; v_call: TRBV5-1; cdr3_aa: CASRTGTGSESPLHF; cdr3_nt: TGCGCCAGCAGAACCGGGACAGGGTCGGAATCACCCCTCCACTTT
j_call: TRBJ2-3; d_call: -; clone_size: -; v_call: TRBV6-6; cdr3_aa: CASSSLGQGPDTQYF; cdr3_nt: TGTGCCAGCAGTTCCCTTGGGCAGGGGCCAGATACGCAGTATTTT
j_call: TRBJ2-7; d_call: TRBD1; clone_size: -; v_call: TRBV7-9; cdr3_aa: CASSFNRVGTGFSYEQYF; cdr3_nt: TGTGCCAGCAGCTTTAACCGAGTGGGGACAGGGTTTTCCTACGAGCAGTACTTC
j_call: TRBJ1-6; d_call: TRBD1; clone_size: -; v_call: TRBV5-4; cdr3_aa: CASSLVQGAGSPLHF; cdr3_nt: TGTGCCAGCAGCTTGGTACAGGGGGCGGGTTCACCCCTCCACTTT
j_call: TRBJ1-5; d_call: TRBD1; clone_size: -; v_call: TRBV4-1; cdr3_aa: CASSQEKGAVNQPQHF; cdr3_nt: TGCGCCAGCAGCCAAGAGAAGGGGGCAGTCAATCAGCCCCAGCATTTT
j_call: TRBJ2-7; d_call: TRBD1; clone_size: -; v_call: TRBV7-6; cdr3_aa: CASSLADRGLYEQYF; cdr3_nt: TGTGCCAGCAGCTTAGCGGACAGGGGGCTGTACGAGCAGTACTTC
j_call: TRBJ2-3; d_call: TRBD2; clone_size: once; v_call: TRBV5-1; cdr3_aa: CASSLGGGTSTDTQYF; cdr3_nt: TGCGCCAGCAGCTTGGGCGGGGGGACTAGCACAGATACGCAGTATTTT
j_call: TRBJ2-2; d_call: TRBD1; clone_size: -; v_call: TRBV19; cdr3_aa: CASSVPGTGRTGELFF; cdr3_nt: TGTGCCAGTAGCGTCCCCGGGACAGGGAGGACCGGGGAGCTGTTTTTT
j_call: TRBJ1-1; d_call: -; clone_size: -; v_call: TRBV5-1; cdr3_aa: CASSSTGIIAFF; cdr3_nt: TGCGCCAGCAGCTCCACAGGGATTATAGCTTTCTTT
j_call: TRBJ1-6; d_call: -; clone_size: -; v_call: TRBV6-1; cdr3_aa: CASSEPHRILRGWALHF; cdr3_nt: TGTGCCAGCAGTGAACCCCACCGGATCCTAAGAGGTTGGGCCCTCCACTTT